The rows below give T cell receptor beta chains drawn from one sample of a study of T cell repertoires in ileal Crohn's disease. The repertoire was sequenced with immunoSEQ multiplex PCR; TCRdb's copy has only in-frame clones and lacks some. The table shows 7,000 to 9,500 clones, with about 95% occurring only once. Sequencing was performed on ileal tissue. The receptors were sampled from an adult with Crohn's disease. The CDR3 runs from the conserved cysteine through the conserved F or W. D genes are given only for firm matches. Rows give clone size only sometimes, using once, few, many, or a class for an expanded clone.

NA,NA,TRBV2,TRBJ2-1,TGTGCCAGCACCGTAGGAGTGTACAATGAGCAGTTCTTC,CASTVGVYNEQFF
TRBD2,NA,TRBV10-1,TRBJ2-3,TGCGCCAGCAGTTGGACTAGAGCGGGGGGGCACCCAGATACGCAGTATTTT,CASSWTRAGGHPDTQYF
NA,NA,TRBV7-8,TRBJ2-3,TGTGCCAGCAGCCGAACAACGGGTTTCACAGATACGCAGTATTTT,CASSRTTGFTDTQYF
NA,NA,TRBV28,TRBJ1-2,TGTGCCAGCAGTTTACCACAGAGTAACTATGGCTACACCTTC,CASSLPQSNYGYTF
TRBD1,NA,TRBV2,TRBJ2-7,TGTGCCAGCAGTGAATTTGGGACAGGGGTCTACGAGCAGTACTTC,CASSEFGTGVYEQYF
TRBD1,NA,TRBV9,TRBJ2-1,TGTGCCAGCAGCGCCTCCGGGACAGGGAGAAACAATGAGCAGTTCTTC,CASSASGTGRNNEQFF
NA,NA,TRBV5-1,TRBJ1-6,TGCGCCAGCAGCTATTACAGCAATTCACCCCTCCACTTT,CASSYYSNSPLHF
TRBD2,NA,TRBV10-3,TRBJ2-1,TGTGCCATCAGTGAGAATAGCGGGGGGGCAGGGGAGCAGTTCTTC,CAISENSGGAGEQFF
TRBD1,NA,TRBV5-1,TRBJ1-1,TGCGCCAGCAGCTTGGCGGCGGGAGGGGGCGCATTCACTGAAGCTTTCTTT,CASSLAAGGGAFTEAFF
TRBD1,NA,TRBV28,TRBJ1-1,TGTGCCAGCACCCCATGGGACAGGGCAACTGAAGCTTTCTTT,CASTPWDRATEAFF
NA,NA,TRBV19,TRBJ2-3,TGTGCCAGTAACAGGGTGGGCTCAGATACGCAGTATTTT,CASNRVGSDTQYF
TRBD2,NA,TRBV19,TRBJ2-1,TGTGCCACCTCCGGGCTAGCGGGGGGGCCTCGCAATGAGCAGTTCTTC,CATSGLAGGPRNEQFF
TRBD2,NA,TRBV9,TRBJ2-2,TGTGCCAGCAGCTCTAGAGGCTCTCCGGGACTAGCGGGGGGAATCCCCGGGGAGCTGTTTTTT,CASSSRGSPGLAGGIPGELFF
TRBD1,NA,TRBV7-9,TRBJ2-3,TGTGCCAGCAGTCGTGCCAGGGGGCGGGAAGATACGCAGTATTTT,CASSRARGREDTQYF
TRBD2,NA,TRBV4-2,TRBJ2-3,TGTGCCAGCAGCCAACGAAGGGAGACTAGCGGGGGGGCAAATACGCAGTATTTT,CASSQRRETSGGANTQYF
TRBD2,NA,TRBV5-8,TRBJ2-5,TGTGCCAGCAGCCCAGGACTAGCGGGGGGGGTCCAAGAGACCCAGTACTTC,CASSPGLAGGVQETQYF
NA,NA,TRBV18,TRBJ2-1,TGTGCCAGCTCACCACCAGCCACTCTCTCCTACAATGAGCAGTTCTTC,CASSPPATLSYNEQFF
NA,NA,TRBV6-5,TRBJ1-3,TGTGCCAGCAGTTACTCTAGCAGAACCTCTGGAAACACCATATATTTT,CASSYSSRTSGNTIYF
TRBD2,NA,TRBV5-1,TRBJ2-5,TGCGCCAGCAGCTCTACTAGCGGGACGCCTCAAGAGACCCAGTACTTC,CASSSTSGTPQETQYF
TRBD2,NA,TRBV9,TRBJ2-1,TGTGCCAGCAGCAACCTAGCGGGGCCCTACAATGAGCAGTTCTTC,CASSNLAGPYNEQFF
NA,NA,TRBV9,TRBJ2-5,TGTGCCAGCAGCGTCGGTGGGGGACTCGTACAAGAGACCCAGTACTTC,CASSVGGGLVQETQYF
NA,NA,TRBV7-2,TRBJ1-3,TGTGCCAGCAGTCAGGGAAACACCATATATTTT,CASSQGNTIYF
NA,NA,TRBV2,TRBJ1-2,TGTGCCAGCAGTGATGACAGCTACTATGGCTACACCTTC,CASSDDSYYGYTF
NA,once,TRBV4-1,TRBJ1-2,TGCGCCAGCAGCCAAGGGGGAGGTAAATTTAACTATGGCTACACCTTC,CASSQGGGKFNYGYTF
TRBD1,NA,TRBV5-5,TRBJ1-5,TGTGCCAGCAGCGTAGGGGGCTGGGGCAATCAGCCCCAGCATTTT,CASSVGGWGNQPQHF
NA,NA,TRBV6-1,TRBJ1-6,TGTGCCAGCAGTGGACCCGGCGGGGATTCACCCCTCCACTTT,CASSGPGGDSPLHF